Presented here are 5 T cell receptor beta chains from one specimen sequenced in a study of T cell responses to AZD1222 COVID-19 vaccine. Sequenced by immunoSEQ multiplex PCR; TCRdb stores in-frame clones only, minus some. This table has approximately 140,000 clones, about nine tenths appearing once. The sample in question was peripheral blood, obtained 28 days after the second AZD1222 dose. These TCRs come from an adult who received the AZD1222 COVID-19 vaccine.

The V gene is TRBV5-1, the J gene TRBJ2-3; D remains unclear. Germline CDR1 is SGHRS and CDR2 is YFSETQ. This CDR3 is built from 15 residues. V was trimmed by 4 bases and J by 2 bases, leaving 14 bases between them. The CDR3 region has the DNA TGCGCCAGCAGCCCGGATAGACACCCCACAGATACGCAGTATTTT. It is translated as CASSPDRHPTDTQYF. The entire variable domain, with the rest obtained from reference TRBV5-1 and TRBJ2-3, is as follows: KAGVTQTPRYLIKTRGQQVTLSCSPISGHRSVSWYQQTPGQGLQFLFEYFSETQRNKGNFPGRFSGRQFSNSRSEMNVSTLELGDSALYLCASSPDRHPTDTQYFGPGTRLTVL.

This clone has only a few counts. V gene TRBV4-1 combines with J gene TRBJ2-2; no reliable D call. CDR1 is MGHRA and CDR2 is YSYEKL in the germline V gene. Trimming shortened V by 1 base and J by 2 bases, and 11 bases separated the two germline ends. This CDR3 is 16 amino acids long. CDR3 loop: CASSQAAVPNTGELFF. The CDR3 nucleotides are TGCGCCAGCAGCCAAGCGGCAGTTCCTAACACCGGGGAGCTGTTTTTT.

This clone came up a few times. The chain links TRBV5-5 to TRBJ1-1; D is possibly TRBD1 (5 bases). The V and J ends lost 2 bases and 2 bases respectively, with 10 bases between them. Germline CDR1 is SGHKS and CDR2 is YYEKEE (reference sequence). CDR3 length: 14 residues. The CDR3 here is CASSFGQGNTEAFF. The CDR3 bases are TGTGCCAGCAGCTTTGGTCAGGGTAACACTGAAGCTTTCTTT.

The CDR3 nucleotides are TGTGCCAGCAGCCAATTAAGTAACTATGGCTACACCTTC. Protein product: CASSQLSNYGYTF. This sequence joins TRBV3-1 (or the pseudogene TRBV3-2) and TRBJ1-2, with no clear D. The V end was cut by 2 bases, the J end by 1 base, with 5 bases between. The CDR3 totals 13 residues. Germline V CDR1 and CDR2: LGHDT, YNNKEL (reference sequence).

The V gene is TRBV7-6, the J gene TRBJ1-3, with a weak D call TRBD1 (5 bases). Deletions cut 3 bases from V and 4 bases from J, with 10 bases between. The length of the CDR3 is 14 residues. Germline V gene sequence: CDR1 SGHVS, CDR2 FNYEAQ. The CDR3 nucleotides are TGTGCCAGCAGCTTTAACCGGGACGGAAACACCATATATTTT. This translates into CASSFNRDGNTIYF.